A single sample gave rise to the 5 T cell receptor beta chains below, sequenced in a study of blood T cell repertoires in COVID-19. Sequencing used immunoSEQ multiplex PCR; TCRdb keeps in-frame clones, though not all of them. The table records around 220,000 clones, about nine tenths of them present only once. Material for sequencing was peripheral blood. The receptors come from a man in his fifties with acute or convalescent COVID-19.

This sequence joins TRBV23-1 and TRBJ2-4; the match to TRBD1 covers 9 bases. TRBV23-1 is labeled an ORF, and its function is uncertain. J was trimmed by 1 base and V by 3 bases; bases with no gene match: 28. The CDR3 spans 24 residues. CDR3 nucleotide sequence: TGCGCCAGCAGTCACCTGGGACAGGGAGGGGAACTACCTTCCCGGTTCTTGGCCAAAAACATTCAGTACTTC. It is translated as CASSHLGQGGELPSRFLAKNIQYF.

This chain links TRBV14 with TRBJ1-2, with TRBD1 as a possible D gene (5 bases). Germline V CDR1 and CDR2: SGHDN, FVKESK. CDR3 size: 13 residues. Trimming removed 3 bases at V and 7 bases at J, with 12 bases between. CDR3 protein: CASSHREGSGYTF. CDR3 DNA: TGTGCCAGCAGCCACAGGGAGGGGAGTGGCTACACCTTC.

V and J are TRBV4-1 and TRBJ2-2, with 8 nucleotides matching TRBD1. Per the germline V gene, CDR1 is MGHRA and CDR2 is YSYEKL. The CDR3 has 16 amino acids. Trimming at V came to 2 bases and at J to 4 bases, leaving 6 bases not matched to a gene. CDR3 DNA: TGCGCCAGCAGCCAAAAGTTACAGGGGGTCACCGGGGAGCTGTTTTTT. Encoded protein: CASSQKLQGVTGELFF.

This rearrangement joins TRBV6-5 to TRBJ1-2; 8 nucleotides agree with TRBD1. CDR3 length: 14 residues. V was clipped by 11 bases and J by 3 bases; unmatched bases: 11. Germline V gene sequence: CDR1 MNHEY, CDR2 SVGAGI. Here the CDR3 reads CAWCPGQADYGYTF. In DNA, the CDR3 is TGTGCCTGGTGTCCGGGACAGGCGGACTATGGCTACACCTTC.

The chain uses TRBV10-1 and TRBJ1-1; D may be TRBD1 (6 bases). The ends were cut back, 6 bases at V and 0 bases at J, with 8 bases in the middle. There are 13 residues in the CDR3. Germline V gene lookup returns CDR1 WNHNN and CDR2 SYGVQD (reference sequence). The DNA for the CDR3 is TGCGCCAGCAGACAGGGATTGAACACTGAAGCTTTCTTT. Its protein product is CASRQGLNTEAFF.